The 8 T cell receptor beta chains listed next were all sequenced from one sample in a study of cytomegalovirus exposure and HLA in healthy donors (dated by TCRdb to about 2017). Libraries came from the immunoSEQ multiplex PCR assay. A mixture of 60 forward primers for TCR Vbeta segments and 13 reverse primers for TCR Jbeta segments was used in the multiplex PCR. The table was pulled from immuneACCESS by TCRdb, which kept in-frame rearrangements only. Such tables lose some clones; where checked, under half of the loss comes from unresolved V genes, and the rest has no known cause. The sample includes 100,000 to 130,000 clones, with 55% to 85% observed a single time. 6.5% to 8.5% of the sample comes from the top ten. Sequenced: PBMCs. The receptors stem from a man aged 25-45 years in good health and CMV-seronegative.

The chain recombines TRBV5-1 with TRBJ2-1; D possibly corresponds to TRBD2 (6 bases). The CDR3 is 12 amino acids. Germline V gene data show CDR1 as SGHRS and CDR2 as YFSETQ. V lost 0 bases, J lost 15 bases, and 13 bases lay in between. CDR3 DNA sequence: TGCGCCAGCAGCTTGGACCGGAGGGCGCCGTTCTTC. It is translated as CASSLDRRAPFF. The full variable domain, in which reference TRBV5-1 and TRBJ2-1 provide the parts outside the CDR3, is KAGVTQTPRYLIKTRGQQVTLSCSPISGHRSVSWYQQTPGQGLQFLFEYFSETQRNKGNFPGRFSGRQFSNSRSEMNVSTLELGDSALYLCASSLDRRAPFFGPGTRLTVL.

CDR3 amino acids: CASSTGGSSYEQYF. In nucleotides, the CDR3 is TGTGCCAGCAGTACTGGCGGGTCCTCCTACGAGCAGTACTTC. J is TRBJ2-7 and V is TRBV6-6, with TRBD2 as a possible D gene (5 bases). This CDR3 has 14 residues. Trimming left V 5 bases short and J 0 bases short, with 11 bases between. Germline-derived CDR1 and CDR2 are MNHNY and SVGAGI (reference sequence).

V gene TRBV5-1 combines with J gene TRBJ2-2; TRBD1 agrees at 9 bases. V was clipped by 7 bases and J by 5 bases; unmatched bases: 6. Per germline, CDR1 SGHRS and CDR2 YFSETQ. There are 14 residues in the CDR3. For the CDR3, the DNA is TGCGCCAGCCGACAGGGGGTAAATACCGGGGAGCTGTTTTTT. Its translation is CASRQGVNTGELFF.

CDR3 amino acids: CSARDTGEQYF. The CDR3 bases are TGCAGTGCTAGAGATACGGGCGAGCAGTACTTC. The V call is TRBV20-1, the J call TRBJ2-7; no clear D gene. The V gene lost 0 bases and the J gene lost 6 bases, with 6 bases spanning the gap. Germline V gives CDR1 DFQATT, CDR2 SNEGSKA (reference sequence). The CDR3 length is 11 residues.

The CDR3, as DNA: TGTGCCAGCAGAACAGGGGGGACCTACGAGCAGTACTTC. Its translation is CASRTGGTYEQYF. The V and J genes are TRBV6-5 and TRBJ2-7; 8 positions agree with TRBD1. Looked up from germline, CDR1 is MNHEY and CDR2 is SVGAGI. CDR3 length: 13 amino acids. V lost 6 bases to trimming and J lost 2 bases; unmatched junction nucleotides: 3.

The chain combines TRBV19 with TRBJ1-1; D is undetermined. V was shortened by 4 bases and J by 4 bases, with 13 bases between the two germline ends. The CDR3 runs to 14 residues. CDR1 and CDR2 (germline): LNHDA, SQIVND (reference sequence). In DNA form, the CDR3 reads TGTGCCAGTAGTAACCACGGGAGGAGCACTGAAGCTTTCTTT. Translated, it gives CASSNHGRSTEAFF.

V gene TRBV7-9 combines with J gene TRBJ2-3; 10 nucleotides align to TRBD2. The CDR3 contains 17 residues. The V and J ends lost 2 bases and 4 bases, in that order; junction bases with no gene match: 9. The germline CDR1 and CDR2 sequences are SEHNR and FQNEAQ (reference sequence). Here the CDR3 reads CASSLSSRTSGADTQYF. CDR3 nucleotide sequence: TGTGCCAGCAGCTTATCCTCGAGGACTAGCGGTGCAGATACGCAGTATTTT.

J is TRBJ2-7 and V is TRBV4-1, with 7 bases lining up with TRBD2. The J segment lost 4 bases and the V segment lost 6 bases, leaving 12 bases of the junction unmatched. Germline V gene lookup returns CDR1 MGHRA and CDR2 YSYEKL. The CDR3 loop spans 15 amino acids. CDR3 coding DNA: TGCGCCAGCAGTGGATCCGGGACTATCCCTTACGAGCAGTACTTC. Translated: CASSGSGTIPYEQYF.